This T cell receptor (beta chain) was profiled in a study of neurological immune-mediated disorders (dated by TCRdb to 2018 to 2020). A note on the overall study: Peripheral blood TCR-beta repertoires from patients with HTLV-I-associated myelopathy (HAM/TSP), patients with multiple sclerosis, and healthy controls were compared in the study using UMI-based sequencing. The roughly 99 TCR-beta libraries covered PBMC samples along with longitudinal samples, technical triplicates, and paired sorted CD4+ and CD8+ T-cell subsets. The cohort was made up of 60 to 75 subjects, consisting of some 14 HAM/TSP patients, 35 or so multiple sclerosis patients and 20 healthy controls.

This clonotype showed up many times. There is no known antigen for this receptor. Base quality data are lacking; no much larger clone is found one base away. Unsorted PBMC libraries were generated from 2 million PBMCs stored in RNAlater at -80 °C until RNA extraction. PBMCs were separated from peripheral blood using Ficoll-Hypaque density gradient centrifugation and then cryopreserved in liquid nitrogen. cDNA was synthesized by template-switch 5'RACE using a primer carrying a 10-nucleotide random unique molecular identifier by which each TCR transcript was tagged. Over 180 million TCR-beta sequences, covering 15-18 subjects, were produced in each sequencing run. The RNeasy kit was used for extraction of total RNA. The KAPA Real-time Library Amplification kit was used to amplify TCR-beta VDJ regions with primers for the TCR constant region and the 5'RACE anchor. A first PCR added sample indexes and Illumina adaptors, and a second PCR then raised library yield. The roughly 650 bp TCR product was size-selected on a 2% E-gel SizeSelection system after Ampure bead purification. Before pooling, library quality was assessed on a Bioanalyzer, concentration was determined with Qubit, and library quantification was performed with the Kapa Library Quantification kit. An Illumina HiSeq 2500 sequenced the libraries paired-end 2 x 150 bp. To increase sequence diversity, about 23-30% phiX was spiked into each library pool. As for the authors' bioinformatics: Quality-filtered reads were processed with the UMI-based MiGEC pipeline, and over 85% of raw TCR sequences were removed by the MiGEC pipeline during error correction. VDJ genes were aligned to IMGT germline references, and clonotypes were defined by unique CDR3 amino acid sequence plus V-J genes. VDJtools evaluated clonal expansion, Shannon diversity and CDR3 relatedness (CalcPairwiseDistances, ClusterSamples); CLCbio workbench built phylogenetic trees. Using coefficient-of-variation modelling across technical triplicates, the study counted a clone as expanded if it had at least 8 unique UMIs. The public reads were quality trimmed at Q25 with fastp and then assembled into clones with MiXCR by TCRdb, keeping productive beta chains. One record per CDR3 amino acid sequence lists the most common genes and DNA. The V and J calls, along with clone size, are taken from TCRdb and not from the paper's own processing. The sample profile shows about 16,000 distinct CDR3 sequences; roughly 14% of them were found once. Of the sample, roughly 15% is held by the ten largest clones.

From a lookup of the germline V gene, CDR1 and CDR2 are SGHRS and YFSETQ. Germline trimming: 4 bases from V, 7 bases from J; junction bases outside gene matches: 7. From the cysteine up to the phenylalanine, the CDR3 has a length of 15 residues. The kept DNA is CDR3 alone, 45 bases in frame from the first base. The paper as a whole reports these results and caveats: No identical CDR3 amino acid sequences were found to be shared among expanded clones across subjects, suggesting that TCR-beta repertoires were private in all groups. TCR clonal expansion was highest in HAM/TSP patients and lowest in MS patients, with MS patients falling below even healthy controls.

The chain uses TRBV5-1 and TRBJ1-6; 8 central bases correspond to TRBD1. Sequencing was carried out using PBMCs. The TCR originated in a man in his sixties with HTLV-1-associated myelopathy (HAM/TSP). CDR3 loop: CASSTQGAKNSPLHF. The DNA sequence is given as TGCGCCAGCAGCACCCAGGGGGCTAAAAATTCACCCCTCCACTTT. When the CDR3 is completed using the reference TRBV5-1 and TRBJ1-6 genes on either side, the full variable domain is KAGVTQTPRYLIKTRGQQVTLSCSPISGHRSVSWYQQTPGQGLQFLFEYFSETQRNKGNFPGRFSGRQFSNSRSEMNVSTLELGDSALYLCASSTQGAKNSPLHFGNGTRLTVT.